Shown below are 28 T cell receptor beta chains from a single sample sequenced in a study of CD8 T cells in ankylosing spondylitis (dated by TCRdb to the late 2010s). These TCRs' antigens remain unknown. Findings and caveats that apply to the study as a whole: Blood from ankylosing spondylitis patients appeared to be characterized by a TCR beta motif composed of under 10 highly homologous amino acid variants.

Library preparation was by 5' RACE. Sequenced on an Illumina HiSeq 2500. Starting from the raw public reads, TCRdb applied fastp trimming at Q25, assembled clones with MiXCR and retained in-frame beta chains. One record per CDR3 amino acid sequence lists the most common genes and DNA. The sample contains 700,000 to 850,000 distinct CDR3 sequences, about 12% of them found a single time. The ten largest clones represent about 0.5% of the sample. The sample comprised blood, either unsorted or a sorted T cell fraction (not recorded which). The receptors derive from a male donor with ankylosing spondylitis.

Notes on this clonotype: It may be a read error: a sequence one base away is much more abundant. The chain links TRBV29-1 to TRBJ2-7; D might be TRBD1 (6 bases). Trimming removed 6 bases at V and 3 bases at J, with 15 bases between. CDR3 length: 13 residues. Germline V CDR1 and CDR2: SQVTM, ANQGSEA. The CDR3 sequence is CSVWDTTSYEQYF. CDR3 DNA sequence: TGCAGCGTCTGGGACACTACGAGCTACGAGCAGTACTTC.

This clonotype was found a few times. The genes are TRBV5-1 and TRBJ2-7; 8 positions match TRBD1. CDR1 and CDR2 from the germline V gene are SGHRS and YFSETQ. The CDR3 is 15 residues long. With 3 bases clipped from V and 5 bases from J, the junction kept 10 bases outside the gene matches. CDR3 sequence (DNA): TGCGCCAGCAGCTCCCGGACAGGGTTCAGGAACGAGCAGTACTTC. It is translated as CASSSRTGFRNEQYF.

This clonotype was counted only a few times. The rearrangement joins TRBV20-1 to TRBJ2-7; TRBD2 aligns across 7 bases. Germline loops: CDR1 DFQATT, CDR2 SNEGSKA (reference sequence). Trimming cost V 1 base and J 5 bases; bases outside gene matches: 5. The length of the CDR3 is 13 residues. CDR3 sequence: CSARAGGDDEQYF. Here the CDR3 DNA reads TGCAGTGCTAGAGCGGGGGGAGACGACGAGCAGTACTTC.

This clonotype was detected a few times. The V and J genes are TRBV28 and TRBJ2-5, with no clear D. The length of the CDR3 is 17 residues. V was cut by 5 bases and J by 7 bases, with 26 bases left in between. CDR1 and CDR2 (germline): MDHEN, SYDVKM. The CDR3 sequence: CASSPQSARAPARTQYF. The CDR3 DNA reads TGTGCCAGCAGTCCTCAATCAGCAAGGGCCCCAGCGCGGACCCAGTACTTC. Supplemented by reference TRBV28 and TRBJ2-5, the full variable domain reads DVKVTQSSRYLVKRTGEKVFLECVQDMDHENMFWYRQDPGLGLRLIYFSYDVKMKEKGDIPEGYSVSREKKERFSLILESASTNQTSMYLCASSPQSARAPARTQYFGPGTRLLVL.

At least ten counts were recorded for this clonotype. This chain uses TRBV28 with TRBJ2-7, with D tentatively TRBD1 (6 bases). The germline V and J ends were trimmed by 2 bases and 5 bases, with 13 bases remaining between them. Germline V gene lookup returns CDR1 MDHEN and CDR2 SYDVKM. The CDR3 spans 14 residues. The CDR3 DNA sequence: TGTGCCAGCAGTTTACCGCGCAGGGGCAACGAGCAGTACTTC. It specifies CASSLPRRGNEQYF.

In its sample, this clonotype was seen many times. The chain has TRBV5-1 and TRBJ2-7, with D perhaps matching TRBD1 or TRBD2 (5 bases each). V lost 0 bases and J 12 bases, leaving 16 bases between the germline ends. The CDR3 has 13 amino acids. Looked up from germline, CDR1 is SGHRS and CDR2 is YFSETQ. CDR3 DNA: TGCGCCAGCAGCTTGGATGACCCTCGGGGCGGGTACTTC. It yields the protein CASSLDDPRGGYF.

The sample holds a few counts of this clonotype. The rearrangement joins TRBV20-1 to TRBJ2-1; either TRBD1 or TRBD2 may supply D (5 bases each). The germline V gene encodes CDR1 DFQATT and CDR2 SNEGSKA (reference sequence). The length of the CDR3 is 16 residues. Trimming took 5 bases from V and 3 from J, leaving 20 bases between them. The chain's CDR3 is CSASARRGQGYNEQFF. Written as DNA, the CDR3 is TGCAGTGCTTCCGCCAGAAGAGGGCAGGGCTACAATGAGCAGTTCTTC.

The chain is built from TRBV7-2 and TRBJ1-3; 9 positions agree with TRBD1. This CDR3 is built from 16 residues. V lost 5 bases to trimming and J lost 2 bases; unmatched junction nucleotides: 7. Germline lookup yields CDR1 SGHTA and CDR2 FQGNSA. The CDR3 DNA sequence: TGTGCCAGCAGCCGGAGAAGGACAGGGGCTGGAAACACCATATATTTT. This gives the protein CASSRRRTGAGNTIYF.

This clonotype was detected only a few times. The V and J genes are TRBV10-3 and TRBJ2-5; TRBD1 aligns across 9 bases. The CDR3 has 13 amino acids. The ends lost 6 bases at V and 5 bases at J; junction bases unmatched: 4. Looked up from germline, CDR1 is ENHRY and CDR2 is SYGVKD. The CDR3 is CAISRDRVETQYF. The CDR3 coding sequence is TGTGCCATCAGCAGGGACAGGGTGGAGACCCAGTACTTC.

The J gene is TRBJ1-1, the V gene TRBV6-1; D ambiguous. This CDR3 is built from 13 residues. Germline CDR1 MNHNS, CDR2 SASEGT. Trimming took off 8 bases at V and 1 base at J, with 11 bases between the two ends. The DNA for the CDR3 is TGTGCCAGCCTCGGGTCGGGGAACACTGAAGCTTTCTTT. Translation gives CASLGSGNTEAFF.

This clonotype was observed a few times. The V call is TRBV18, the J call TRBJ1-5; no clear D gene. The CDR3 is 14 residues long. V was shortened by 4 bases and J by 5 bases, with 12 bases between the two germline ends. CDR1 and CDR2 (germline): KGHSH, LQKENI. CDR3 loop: CASSLSAQDQPQHF. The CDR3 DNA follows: TGTGCCAGCTCACTCTCGGCCCAAGATCAGCCCCAGCATTTT.

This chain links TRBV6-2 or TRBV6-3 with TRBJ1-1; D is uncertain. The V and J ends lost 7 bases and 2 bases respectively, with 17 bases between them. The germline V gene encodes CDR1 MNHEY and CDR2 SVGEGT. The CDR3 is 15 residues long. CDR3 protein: CASKPRDWRNTEAFF. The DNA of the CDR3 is TGTGCCAGCAAGCCCCGCGACTGGAGAAACACTGAAGCTTTCTTT.

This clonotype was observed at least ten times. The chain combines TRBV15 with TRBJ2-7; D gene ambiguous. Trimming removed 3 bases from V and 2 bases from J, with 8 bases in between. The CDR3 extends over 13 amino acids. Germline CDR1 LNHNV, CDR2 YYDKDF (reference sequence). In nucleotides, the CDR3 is TGTGCCACCAGCAGGGACCGGACCTACGAGCAGTACTTC. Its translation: CATSRDRTYEQYF.

The CDR3 loop is CASSFLPGYEIEAFF. In DNA, the CDR3 is TGCGCCAGCAGCTTTTTGCCCGGGTACGAAATTGAAGCTTTCTTT. The chain joins TRBV5-1 to TRBJ1-1; D unresolved. Germline values: CDR1 SGHRS, CDR2 YFSETQ. With 2 bases removed from V and 7 bases from J, the gap between germline ends came to 18 bases. This CDR3 has 15 residues.

The CDR3 DNA is TGTGCCAGCAGCGGTGGCCGGGAACACAACGTCCTGACTTTC. The encoded protein is CASSGGREHNVLTF. This sequence joins TRBV7-9 and TRBJ2-6, with D possibly TRBD2 on 5 matching bases. Germline-derived CDR1 and CDR2 are SEHNR and FQNEAQ (reference sequence). V was cut by 5 bases and J by 9 bases, with 14 bases left in between. The CDR3 is 14 residues long.

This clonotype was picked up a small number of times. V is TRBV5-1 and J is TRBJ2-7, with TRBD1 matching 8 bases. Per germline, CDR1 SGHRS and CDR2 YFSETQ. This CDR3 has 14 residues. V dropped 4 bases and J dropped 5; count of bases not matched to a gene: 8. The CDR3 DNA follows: TGCGCCAGCAGCACCTCACCGGACAGGGACGAGCAGTACTTC. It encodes CASSTSPDRDEQYF.

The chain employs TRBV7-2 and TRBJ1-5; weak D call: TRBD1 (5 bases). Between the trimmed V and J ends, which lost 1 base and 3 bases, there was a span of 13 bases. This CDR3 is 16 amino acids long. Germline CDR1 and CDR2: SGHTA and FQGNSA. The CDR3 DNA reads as TGTGCCAGCAGCTTAGGGGGGAATGGGAACAATCAGCCCCAGCATTTT. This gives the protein CASSLGGNGNNQPQHF.

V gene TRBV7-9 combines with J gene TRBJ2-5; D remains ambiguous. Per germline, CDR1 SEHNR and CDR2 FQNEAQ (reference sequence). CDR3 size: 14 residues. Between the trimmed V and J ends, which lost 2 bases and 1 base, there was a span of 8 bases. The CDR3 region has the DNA TGTGCCAGCAGCTTATCCGTCAGCCAAGAGACCCAGTACTTC. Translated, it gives CASSLSVSQETQYF.

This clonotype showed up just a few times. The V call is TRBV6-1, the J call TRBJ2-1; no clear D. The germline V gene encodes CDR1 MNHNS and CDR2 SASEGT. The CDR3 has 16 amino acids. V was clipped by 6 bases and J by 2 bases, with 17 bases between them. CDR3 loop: CASSLSLAPTYNEQFF. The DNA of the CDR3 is TGTGCCAGCAGCCTCAGCCTGGCCCCCACCTACAATGAGCAGTTCTTC.

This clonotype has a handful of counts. The CDR3 nucleotides read TGTGCCAGCAGCTTAGACCGGGATGTAGATACGCAGTATTTT. The encoded protein is CASSLDRDVDTQYF. The V and J genes are TRBV7-2 and TRBJ2-3; TRBD2 might be the D (5 bases). The CDR3 runs to 14 residues. V was pared by 1 base and J by 5 bases, with 10 bases between. Germline V gene lookup returns CDR1 SGHTA and CDR2 FQGNSA.

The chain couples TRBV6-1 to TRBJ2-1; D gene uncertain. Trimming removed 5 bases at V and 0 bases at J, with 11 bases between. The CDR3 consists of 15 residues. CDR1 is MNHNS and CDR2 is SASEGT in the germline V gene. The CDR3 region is CASSIGASSYNEQFF. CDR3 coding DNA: TGTGCCAGCAGTATCGGAGCTTCCTCCTACAATGAGCAGTTCTTC.

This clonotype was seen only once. The CDR3 DNA reads as TGTGCTAGTGGTTTGATGCGGACCTTGGGGTACACTGAAGCTTTCTTT. It is translated as CASGLMRTLGYTEAFF. This chain uses TRBV12-5 with TRBJ1-1; D is ambiguous. The germline V and J ends were trimmed by 2 bases and 3 bases, with 16 bases remaining between them. The CDR3 has 16 amino acids. Germline assignment: CDR1 LGHNT and CDR2 FRNRAP.

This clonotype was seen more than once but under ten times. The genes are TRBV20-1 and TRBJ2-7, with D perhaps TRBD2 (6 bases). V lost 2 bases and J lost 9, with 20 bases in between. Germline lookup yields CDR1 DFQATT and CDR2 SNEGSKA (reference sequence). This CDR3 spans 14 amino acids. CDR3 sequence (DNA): TGCAGTGCTAGACCGGCCGCCCGGGGAGGCGCGCAGTACTTC. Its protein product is CSARPAARGGAQYF.

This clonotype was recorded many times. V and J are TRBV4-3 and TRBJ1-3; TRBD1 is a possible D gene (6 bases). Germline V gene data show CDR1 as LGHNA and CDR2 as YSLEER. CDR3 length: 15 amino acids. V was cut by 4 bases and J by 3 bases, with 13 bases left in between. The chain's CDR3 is CASSRFTGNGNTIYF. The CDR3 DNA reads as TGCGCCAGCAGCCGCTTCACAGGGAATGGAAACACCATATATTTT.

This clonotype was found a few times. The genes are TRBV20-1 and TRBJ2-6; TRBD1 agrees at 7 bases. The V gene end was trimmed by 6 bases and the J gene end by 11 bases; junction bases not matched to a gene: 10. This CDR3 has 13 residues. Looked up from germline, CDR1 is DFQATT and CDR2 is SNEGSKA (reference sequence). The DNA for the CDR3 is TGCAGTGCCGTCGGGACAGCCCTTTACGTCCTGACTTTC. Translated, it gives CSAVGTALYVLTF.

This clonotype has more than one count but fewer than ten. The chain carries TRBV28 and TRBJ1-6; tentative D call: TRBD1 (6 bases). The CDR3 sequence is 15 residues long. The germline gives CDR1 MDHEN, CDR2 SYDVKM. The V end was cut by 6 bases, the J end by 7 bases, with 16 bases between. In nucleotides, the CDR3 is TGTGCCAGCAGAAAACAGGGACGGGGAAATTCACCCCTCCACTTT. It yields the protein CASRKQGRGNSPLHF.

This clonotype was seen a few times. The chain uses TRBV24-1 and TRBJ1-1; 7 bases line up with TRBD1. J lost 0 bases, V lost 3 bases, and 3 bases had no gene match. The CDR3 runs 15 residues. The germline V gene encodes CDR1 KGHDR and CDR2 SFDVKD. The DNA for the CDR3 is TGTGCCACCAGTGATGCGACAGGGCTGAACACTGAAGCTTTCTTT. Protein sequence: CATSDATGLNTEAFF.

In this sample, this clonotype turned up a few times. The CDR3 is CASSLLADDSYEQYF. CDR3 nucleotides: TGTGCCAGCTCACTGCTAGCGGACGACTCCTACGAGCAGTACTTC. V is TRBV18 and J is TRBJ2-7, with 7 bases matching TRBD2. Germline CDR1 and CDR2: KGHSH and LQKENI. Trimming at V came to 4 bases and at J to 0 bases, leaving 6 bases not matched to a gene. This CDR3 contains 15 residues. The full variable domain, in which reference TRBV18 and TRBJ2-7 provide the parts outside the CDR3, is NAGVMQNPRHLVRRRGQEARLRCSPMKGHSHVYWYRQLPEEGLKFMVYLQKENIIDESGMPKERFSAEFPKEGPSILRIQQVVRGDSAAYFCASSLLADDSYEQYFGPGTRLTVT.